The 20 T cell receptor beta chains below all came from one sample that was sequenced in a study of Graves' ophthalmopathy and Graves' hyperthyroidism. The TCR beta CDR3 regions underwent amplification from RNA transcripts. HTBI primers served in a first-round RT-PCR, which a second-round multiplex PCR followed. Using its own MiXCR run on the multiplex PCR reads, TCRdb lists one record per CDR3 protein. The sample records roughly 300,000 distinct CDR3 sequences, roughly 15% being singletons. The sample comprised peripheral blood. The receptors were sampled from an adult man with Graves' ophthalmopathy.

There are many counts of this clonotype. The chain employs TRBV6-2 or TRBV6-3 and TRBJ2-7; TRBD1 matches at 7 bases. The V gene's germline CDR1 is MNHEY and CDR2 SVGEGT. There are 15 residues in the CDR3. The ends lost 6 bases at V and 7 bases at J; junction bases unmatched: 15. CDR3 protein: CASSIRDRETREQYF. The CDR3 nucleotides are TGTGCCAGCAGCATACGGGACAGAGAGACTCGGGAGCAGTACTTC.

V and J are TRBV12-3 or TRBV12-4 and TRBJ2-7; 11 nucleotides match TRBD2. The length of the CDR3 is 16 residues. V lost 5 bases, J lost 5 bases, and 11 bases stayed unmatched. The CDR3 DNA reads TGTGCCAGCAGTCCTTTCCTAGCGGGAGGATTGAACGAGCAGTACTTC. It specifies CASSPFLAGGLNEQYF.

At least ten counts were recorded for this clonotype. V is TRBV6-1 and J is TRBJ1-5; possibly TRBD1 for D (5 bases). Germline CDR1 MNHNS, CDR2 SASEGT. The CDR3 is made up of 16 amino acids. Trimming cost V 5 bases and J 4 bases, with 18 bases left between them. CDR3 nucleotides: TGTGCCAGCAGTAGAACCGGGACGGCGAAGAATCAGCCCCAGCATTTT. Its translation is CASSRTGTAKNQPQHF.

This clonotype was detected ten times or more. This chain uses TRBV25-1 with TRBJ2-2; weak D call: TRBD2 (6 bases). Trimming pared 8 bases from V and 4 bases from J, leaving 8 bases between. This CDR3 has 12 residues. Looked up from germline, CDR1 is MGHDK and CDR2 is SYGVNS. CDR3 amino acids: CASGGTTGELFF. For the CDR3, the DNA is TGTGCCAGCGGAGGGACCACCGGGGAGCTGTTTTTT.

In DNA, the CDR3 is TGCGCCAGCAGCCGCTTGGGAGCTAATGAAAAACTGTTTTTT. Residues: CASSRLGANEKLFF. The genes are TRBV4-3 and TRBJ1-4, with D unresolved. Looked up from germline, CDR1 is LGHNA and CDR2 is YSLEER. V was pared by 4 bases and J by 3 bases, with 9 bases between. This CDR3 has 14 amino acids.

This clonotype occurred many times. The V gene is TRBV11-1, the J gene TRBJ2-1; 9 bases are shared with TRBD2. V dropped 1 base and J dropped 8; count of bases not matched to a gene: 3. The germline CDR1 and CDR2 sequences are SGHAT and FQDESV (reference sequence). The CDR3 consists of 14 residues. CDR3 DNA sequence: TGTGCCAGCAGCTTAGGGGTAGCGGGAGATGAGCAGTTCTTC. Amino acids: CASSLGVAGDEQFF.

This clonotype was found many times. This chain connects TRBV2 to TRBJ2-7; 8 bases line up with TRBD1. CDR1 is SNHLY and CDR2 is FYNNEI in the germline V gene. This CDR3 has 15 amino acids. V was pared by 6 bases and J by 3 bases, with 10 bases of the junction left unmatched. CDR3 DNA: TGTGCCAGCAGGGACCCGGGACAGGTAAACTACGAGCAGTACTTC. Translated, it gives CASRDPGQVNYEQYF.

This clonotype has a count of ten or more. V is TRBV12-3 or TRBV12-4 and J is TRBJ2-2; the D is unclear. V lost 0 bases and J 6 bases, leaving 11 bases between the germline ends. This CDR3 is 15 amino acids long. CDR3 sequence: CASSLALQTPGELFF. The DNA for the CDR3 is TGTGCCAGCAGTTTAGCGCTTCAGACCCCCGGGGAGCTGTTTTTT.

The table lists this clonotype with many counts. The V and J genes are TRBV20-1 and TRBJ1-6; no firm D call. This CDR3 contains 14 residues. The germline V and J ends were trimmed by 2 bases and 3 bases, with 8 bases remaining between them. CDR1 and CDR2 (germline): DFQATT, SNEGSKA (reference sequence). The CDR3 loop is CSARFSDYNSPLHF. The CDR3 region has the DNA TGCAGTGCTAGATTCAGCGACTATAATTCACCCCTCCACTTT.

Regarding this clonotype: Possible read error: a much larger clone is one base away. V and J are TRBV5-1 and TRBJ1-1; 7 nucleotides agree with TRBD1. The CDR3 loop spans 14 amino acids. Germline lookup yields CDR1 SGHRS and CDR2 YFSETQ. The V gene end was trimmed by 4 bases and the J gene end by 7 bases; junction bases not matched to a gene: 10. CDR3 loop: CASSPYCDRDEAFF. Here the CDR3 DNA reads TGCGCCAGCAGCCCATACTGCGACAGGGATGAAGCTTTCTTT.

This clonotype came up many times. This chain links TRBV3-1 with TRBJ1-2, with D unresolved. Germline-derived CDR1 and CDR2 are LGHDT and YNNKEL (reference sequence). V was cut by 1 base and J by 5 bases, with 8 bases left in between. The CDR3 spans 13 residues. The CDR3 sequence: CASSQVGIYGYTF. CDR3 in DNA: TGTGCCAGCAGCCAAGTAGGGATTTATGGCTACACCTTC.

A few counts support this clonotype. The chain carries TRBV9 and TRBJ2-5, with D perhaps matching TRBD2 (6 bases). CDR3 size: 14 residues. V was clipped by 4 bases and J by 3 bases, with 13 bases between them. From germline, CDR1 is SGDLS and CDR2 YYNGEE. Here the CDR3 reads CASSPLGLKETQYF. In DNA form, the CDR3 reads TGTGCCAGCAGCCCCCTTGGACTAAAAGAGACCCAGTACTTC.

The CDR3 here is CASRADMDYGYTF. The CDR3 DNA reads as TGTGCCAGCAGGGCGGACATGGACTATGGCTACACCTTC. The chain combines TRBV27 with TRBJ1-2; maybe TRBD1 (5 bases). The germline V gene encodes CDR1 MNHEY and CDR2 SMNVEV (reference sequence). V was clipped by 6 bases and J by 3 bases, with 11 bases between them. This CDR3 contains 13 residues.

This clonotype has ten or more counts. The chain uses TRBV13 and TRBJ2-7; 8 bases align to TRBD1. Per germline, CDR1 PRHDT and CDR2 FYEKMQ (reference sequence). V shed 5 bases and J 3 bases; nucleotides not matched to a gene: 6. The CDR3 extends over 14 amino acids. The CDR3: CASSPGQGGYEQYF. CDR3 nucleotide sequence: TGTGCCAGCAGCCCAGGACAGGGAGGCTACGAGCAGTACTTC.

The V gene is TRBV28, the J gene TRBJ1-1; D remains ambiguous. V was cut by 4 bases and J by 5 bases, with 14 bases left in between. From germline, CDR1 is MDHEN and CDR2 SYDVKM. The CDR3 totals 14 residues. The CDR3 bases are TGTGCCAGCAGTTACGGCGCAGAAGGGACTGAAGCTTTCTTT. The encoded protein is CASSYGAEGTEAFF.

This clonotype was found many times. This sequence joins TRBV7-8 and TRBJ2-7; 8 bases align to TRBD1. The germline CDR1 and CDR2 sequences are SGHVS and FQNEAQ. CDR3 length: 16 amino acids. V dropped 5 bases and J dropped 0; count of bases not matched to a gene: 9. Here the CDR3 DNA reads TGTGCCAGCAGCCCTCCAGGGGGCCCCGGCTCCTACGAGCAGTACTTC. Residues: CASSPPGGPGSYEQYF.

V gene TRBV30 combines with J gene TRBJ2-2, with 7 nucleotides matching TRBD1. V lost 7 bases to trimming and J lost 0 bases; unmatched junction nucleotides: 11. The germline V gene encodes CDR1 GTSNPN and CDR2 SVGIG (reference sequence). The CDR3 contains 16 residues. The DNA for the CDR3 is TGTGCCTCCACGGGGACAGCAGGGCCGAACACCGGGGAGCTGTTTTTT. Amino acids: CASTGTAGPNTGELFF.

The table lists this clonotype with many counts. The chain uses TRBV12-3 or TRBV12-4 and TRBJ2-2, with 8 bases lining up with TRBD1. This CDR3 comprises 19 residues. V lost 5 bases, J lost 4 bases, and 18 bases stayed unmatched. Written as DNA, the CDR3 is TGTGCCAGCAGTCTAAGATTCTCCTTAGGACAGGGACGCACCGGGGAGCTGTTTTTT. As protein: CASSLRFSLGQGRTGELFF.

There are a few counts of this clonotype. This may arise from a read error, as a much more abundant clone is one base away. In nucleotides, the CDR3 is TGTGCCAGCAGCCCTAGCAGACCCCAAGAGACCCCGTACTTC. Its translation is CASSPSRPQETPYF. The chain is built from TRBV12-3 or TRBV12-4 and TRBJ2-5; D might be TRBD2 (5 bases). The CDR3 contains 14 residues.

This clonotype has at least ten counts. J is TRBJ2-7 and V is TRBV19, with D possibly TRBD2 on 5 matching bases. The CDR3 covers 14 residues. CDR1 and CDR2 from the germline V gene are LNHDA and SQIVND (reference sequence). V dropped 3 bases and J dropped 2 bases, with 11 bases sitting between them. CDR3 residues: CASSIAGGAYEQYF. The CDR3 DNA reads TGTGCCAGTAGTATCGCAGGAGGAGCCTACGAGCAGTACTTC.